These 10 T cell receptor beta chains share one sample of origin, sequenced in a study of T cell responses to AZD1222 COVID-19 vaccine. TCRdb keeps only in-frame clones here, not all; method: immunoSEQ multiplex PCR. The sample has approximately 160,000 clones; just under 95% are singletons. This material consisted of peripheral blood, taken on day 0 of AZD1222 vaccination. The receptors shown here come from an adult in good health.

The V gene is TRBV7-9, the J gene TRBJ2-1; 8 nucleotides align to TRBD2. The germline V gene encodes CDR1 SEHNR and CDR2 FQNEAQ (reference sequence). Trimming cost V 4 bases and J 4 bases; bases outside gene matches: 6. CDR3 size: 15 residues. The CDR3 nucleotides are TGTGCCAGCAGCTCCGGGACTAGTATTTACAATGAGCAGTTCTTC. Amino acid sequence: CASSSGTSIYNEQFF.

This clone has just one count. The chain has TRBV5-4 and TRBJ1-6; no definite D call. V was shortened by 2 bases and J by 8 bases, with 8 bases between the two germline ends. The CDR3 sequence is 13 residues long. Germline V CDR1 and CDR2: SGHNT, YYREEE (reference sequence). The CDR3 loop reads CASSLGGHSPLHF. The CDR3 bases are TGTGCCAGCAGCTTAGGAGGGCATTCACCCCTCCACTTT.

CDR3 in amino acids: CASSLGRQGNQPQHF. Here the CDR3 DNA reads TGTGCCAGCAGCTTAGGGCGACAGGGTAATCAGCCCCAGCATTTT. This chain links TRBV7-8 with TRBJ1-5, with 7 positions matching TRBD1. V was clipped by 1 base and J by 4 bases; unmatched bases: 4. The CDR3 totals 15 residues. Germline V gives CDR1 SGHVS, CDR2 FQNEAQ.

The J gene is TRBJ2-5, the V gene TRBV6-1; D perhaps matches TRBD2 (7 bases). The germline gives CDR1 MNHNS, CDR2 SASEGT. The CDR3 is 17 amino acids. Trimming removed 2 bases at V and 0 bases at J, with 16 bases between. CDR3 DNA: TGTGCCAGCAGTGAAATTGAGGGGGGAGGGTACCAAGAGACCCAGTACTTC. It codes for CASSEIEGGGYQETQYF.

The chain couples TRBV29-1 to TRBJ1-1; D remains ambiguous. V was trimmed by 2 bases and J by 3 bases, leaving 7 bases between them. CDR1 is SQVTM and CDR2 is ANQGSEA in the germline V gene. This CDR3 contains 12 residues. This CDR3 reads CSVERRDTEAFF. In nucleotides, the CDR3 is TGCAGCGTTGAACGTAGAGACACTGAAGCTTTCTTT. Based on the CDR3 plus reference TRBV29-1 and TRBJ1-1, the full variable domain is SAVISQKPSRDICQRGTSLTIQCQVDSQVTMMFWYRQQPGQSLTLIATANQGSEATYESGFVIDKFPISRPNLTFSTLTVSNMSPEDSSIYLCSVERRDTEAFFGQGTRLTVV.

The chain joins TRBV14 to TRBJ2-7, with D possibly matching TRBD1 (6 bases). The CDR3 runs 13 residues. Trimming pared 2 bases from V and 9 bases from J, leaving 14 bases between. Germline lookup yields CDR1 SGHDN and CDR2 FVKESK. The CDR3 DNA is TGTGCCAGCAGCCAACAGGGGACCCCTGCGCAGTACTTC. Residues: CASSQQGTPAQYF.

The chain is built from TRBV27 and TRBJ2-7; TRBD1 aligns across 10 bases. CDR3 length equals 16 residues. In germline, CDR1 is MNHEY, CDR2 SMNVEV (reference sequence). The V gene end was trimmed by 8 bases and the J gene end by 1 base; junction bases not matched to a gene: 11. CDR3 region: CASRSIGQGVSYEQYF. CDR3 nucleotide sequence: TGTGCCAGCCGATCAATTGGACAGGGGGTTTCCTACGAGCAGTACTTC.

This chain joins TRBV7-2 and TRBJ1-2; tentatively, D is TRBD1 (5 bases). This CDR3 has 17 amino acids. V shed 1 base and J shed 6 bases, with 21 bases lying between them. Germline V gene data show CDR1 as SGHTA and CDR2 as FQGNSA. The CDR3 loop is CASSLGRVTTTYDGYTF. The CDR3 region has the DNA TGTGCCAGCAGCTTAGGCAGGGTTACTACCACCTACGATGGCTACACCTTC.

V is TRBV11-2 and J is TRBJ1-1; D call uncertain. Trimming pared 6 bases from V and 0 bases from J, leaving 8 bases between. Germline CDR1 SGHAT, CDR2 FQNNGV. This CDR3 comprises 13 residues. CDR3 nucleotides: TGTGCCAGCAGTGCAGAGATGAACACTGAAGCTTTCTTT. It yields the protein CASSAEMNTEAFF.

The CDR3 nucleotides are TGTGCCAGCAACAAAGGGGGAAGTAATGAAAAACTGTTTTTT. Translation gives CASNKGGSNEKLFF. The rearrangement uses TRBV6-5 and TRBJ1-4, with D perhaps matching TRBD1 (6 bases). CDR1 and CDR2 (germline): MNHEY, SVGAGI. The CDR3 totals 14 residues. V was shortened by 7 bases and J by 4 bases, with 13 bases between the two germline ends.